What follows describes a single T cell receptor beta chain. Germline and junction disagree at one end, which may indicate a read error. The authors amplified TCR beta CDR3 regions from RNA transcripts. The first-round RT-PCR employed HTBI primers together with the Qiagen OneStep RT-PCR kit. A multiplex PCR was then performed as the second round. TCRdb itself ran the multiplex PCR reads through MiXCR, one entry per CDR3 protein. This table holds about 220,000 distinct CDR3 sequences, about a fifth found once. The sample originates from a study of Graves' ophthalmopathy and Graves' hyperthyroidism. The CDR3 contains 15 residues. Per the germline V gene, CDR1 is LNHNV and CDR2 is YYDKDF (reference sequence).

V gene TRBV15 combines with J gene TRBJ2-5; TRBD1 matches 11 bases. Sequenced input: peripheral blood. The origin of this receptor is a woman between 45 and 60 years old with Graves' ophthalmopathy. The DNA of the CDR3 is TGTGCCACCAGCCGAGAAGGGGACAGGGGGGAGACCCAGTACTTC. Translating it yields CATSREGDRGETQYF.